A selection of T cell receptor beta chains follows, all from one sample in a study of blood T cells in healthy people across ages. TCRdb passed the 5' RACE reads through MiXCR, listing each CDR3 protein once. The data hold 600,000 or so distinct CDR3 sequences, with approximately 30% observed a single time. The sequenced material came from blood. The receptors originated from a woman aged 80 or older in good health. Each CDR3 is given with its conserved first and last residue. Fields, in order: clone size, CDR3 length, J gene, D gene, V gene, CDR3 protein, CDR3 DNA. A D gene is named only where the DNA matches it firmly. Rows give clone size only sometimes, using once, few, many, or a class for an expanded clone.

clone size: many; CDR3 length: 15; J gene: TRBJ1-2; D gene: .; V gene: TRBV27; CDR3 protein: CASSFDRLGIDGYTF; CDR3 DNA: TGTGCCAGCAGTTTCGACAGACTAGGAATTGATGGCTACACCTTC
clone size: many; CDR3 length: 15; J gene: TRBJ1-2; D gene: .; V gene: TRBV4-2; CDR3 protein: CASSQRGEGKNGYTF; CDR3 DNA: TGTGCCAGCAGCCAAAGGGGCGAAGGGAAGAATGGCTACACCTTC
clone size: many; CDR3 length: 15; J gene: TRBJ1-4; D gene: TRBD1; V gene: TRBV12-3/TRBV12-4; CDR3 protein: CASSWGQGARAELFF; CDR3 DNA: TGTGCCAGCAGTTGGGGACAGGGGGCGCGAGCGGAACTGTTTTTT
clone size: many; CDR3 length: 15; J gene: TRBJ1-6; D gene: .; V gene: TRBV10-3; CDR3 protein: CAIATAAGESSPLHF; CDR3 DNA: TGTGCCATCGCTACGGCGGCGGGAGAAAGTTCACCCCTCCACTTT
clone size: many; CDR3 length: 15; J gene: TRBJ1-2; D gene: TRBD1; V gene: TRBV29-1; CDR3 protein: CSVEGGPTGGAGYTF; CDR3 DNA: TGCAGCGTTGAAGGGGGTCCTACAGGGGGCGCCGGCTACACCTTC
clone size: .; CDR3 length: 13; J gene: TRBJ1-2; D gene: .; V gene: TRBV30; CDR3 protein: CAWGGHPGRGYTF; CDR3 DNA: TGTGCCTGGGGGGGACACCCAGGACGTGGCTACACCTTC
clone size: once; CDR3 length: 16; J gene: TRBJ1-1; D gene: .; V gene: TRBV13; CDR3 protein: CASSISGVSMNTEAFF; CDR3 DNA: TGTGCCAGCAGCATCTCAGGGGTTTCCATGAACACTGAAGCTTTCTTT
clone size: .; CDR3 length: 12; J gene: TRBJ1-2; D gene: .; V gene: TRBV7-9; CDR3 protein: CASSPASSGYTF; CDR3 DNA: TGTGCCAGCAGCCCAGCGTCCTCTGGCTACACCTTC
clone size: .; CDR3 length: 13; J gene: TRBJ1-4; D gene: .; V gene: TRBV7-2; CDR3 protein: CASSPRRTEKLFF; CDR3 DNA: TGTGCCAGCAGCCCTAGACGGACGGAAAAACTGTTTTTT
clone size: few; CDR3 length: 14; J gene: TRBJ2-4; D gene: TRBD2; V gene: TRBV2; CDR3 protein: CASQAGGAKNIQYF; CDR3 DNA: TGTGCCAGCCAAGCGGGGGGGGCCAAAAACATTCAGTACTTC
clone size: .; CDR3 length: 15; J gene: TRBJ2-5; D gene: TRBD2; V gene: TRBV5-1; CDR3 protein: CASSLTLAGGETQYF; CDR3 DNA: TGCGCCAGCAGCTTAACACTAGCGGGAGGGGAGACCCAGTACTTC
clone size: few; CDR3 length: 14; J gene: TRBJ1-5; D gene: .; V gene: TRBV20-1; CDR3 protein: CSARVWDPNQPQHF; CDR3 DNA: TGCAGTGCTAGAGTTTGGGACCCTAATCAGCCCCAGCATTTT
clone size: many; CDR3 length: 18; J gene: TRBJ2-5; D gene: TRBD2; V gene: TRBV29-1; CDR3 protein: CSVGFQGLAGAPQETQYF; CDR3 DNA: TGCAGCGTCGGTTTCCAGGGACTAGCGGGGGCCCCTCAAGAGACCCAGTACTTC
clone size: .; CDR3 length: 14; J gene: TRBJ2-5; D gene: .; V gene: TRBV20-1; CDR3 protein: CSAREVLNQETQYF; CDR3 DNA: TGCAGTGCTAGAGAGGTCTTGAACCAAGAGACCCAGTACTTC
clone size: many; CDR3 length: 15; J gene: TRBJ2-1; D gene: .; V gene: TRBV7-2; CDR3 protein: CASSLPVGGLNEQFF; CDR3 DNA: TGTGCCAGCAGCTTACCTGTGGGGGGCTTGAATGAGCAGTTCTTC
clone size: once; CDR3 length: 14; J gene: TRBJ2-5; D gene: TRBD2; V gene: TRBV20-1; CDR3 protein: CSARGSGGTETQYF; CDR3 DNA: TGCAGTGCCCGGGGGTCCGGGGGGACGGAGACCCAGTACTTC
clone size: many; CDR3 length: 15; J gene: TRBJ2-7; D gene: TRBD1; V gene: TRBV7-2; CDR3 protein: CASSLVPGQGHEQYF; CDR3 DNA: TGTGCCAGCAGCCTCGTCCCGGGACAGGGCCACGAGCAGTACTTC
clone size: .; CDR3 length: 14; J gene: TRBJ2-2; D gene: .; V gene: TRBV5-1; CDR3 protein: CASSWDSSTGELFF; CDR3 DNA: TGCGCCAGCAGCTGGGACTCTAGTACCGGGGAGCTGTTTTTT
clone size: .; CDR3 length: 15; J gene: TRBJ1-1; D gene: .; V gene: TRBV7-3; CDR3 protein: CASSSYRVETTEAFF; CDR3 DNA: TGTGCCAGCAGCTCGTACAGGGTCGAGACCACTGAAGCTTTCTTT
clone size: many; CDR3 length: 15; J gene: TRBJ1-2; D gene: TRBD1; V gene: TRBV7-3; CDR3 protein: CASSPPGQGNYGYTF; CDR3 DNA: TGTGCCAGCAGCCCTCCGGGACAGGGGAACTATGGCTACACCTTC
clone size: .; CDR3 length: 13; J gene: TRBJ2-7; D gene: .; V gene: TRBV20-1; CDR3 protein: CSASPRRTYEQYF; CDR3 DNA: TGCAGTGCTAGTCCCAGGCGAACCTACGAGCAGTACTTC
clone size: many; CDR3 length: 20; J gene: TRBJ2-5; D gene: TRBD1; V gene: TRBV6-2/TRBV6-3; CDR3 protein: CASSYSNRGMATGAQETQYF; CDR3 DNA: TGTGCCAGCAGTTACTCGAATCGGGGAATGGCGACAGGGGCACAAGAGACCCAGTACTTC
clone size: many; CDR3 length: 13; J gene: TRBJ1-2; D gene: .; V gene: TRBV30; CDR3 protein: CAWSPTANYGYTF; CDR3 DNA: TGTGCCTGGAGTCCGACGGCTAACTATGGCTACACCTTC
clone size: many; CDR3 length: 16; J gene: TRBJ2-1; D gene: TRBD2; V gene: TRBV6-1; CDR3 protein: CASRSGTRISYNEQFF; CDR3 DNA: TGTGCCAGCAGATCCGGGACTAGAATAAGCTACAATGAGCAGTTCTTC
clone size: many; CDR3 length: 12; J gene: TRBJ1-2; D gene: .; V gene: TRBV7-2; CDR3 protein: CASSLGQRGYTF; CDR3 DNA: TGTGCCAGCAGCTTAGGACAGAGGGGCTACACCTTC
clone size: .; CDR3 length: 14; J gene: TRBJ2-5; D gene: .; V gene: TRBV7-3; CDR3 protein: CASSTGTLNNEQYF; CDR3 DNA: TGTGCCAGCAGCACCGGGACTCTAAACAATGAGCAGTACTTC
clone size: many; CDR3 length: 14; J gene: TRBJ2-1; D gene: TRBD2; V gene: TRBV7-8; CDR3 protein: CASSLGASGDEQFF; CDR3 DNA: TGTGCCAGCAGCTTAGGCGCTAGCGGGGATGAGCAGTTCTTC
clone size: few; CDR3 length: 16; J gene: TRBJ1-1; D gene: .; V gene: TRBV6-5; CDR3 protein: CASSYTSGDWGTEAFF; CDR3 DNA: TGTGCCAGCAGCTACACCTCAGGTGATTGGGGCACTGAAGCTTTCTTT
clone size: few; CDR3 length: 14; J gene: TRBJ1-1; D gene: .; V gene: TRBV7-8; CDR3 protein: CASFRRRGGTEAFF; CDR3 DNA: TGTGCCAGCTTCCGCAGGCGAGGGGGCACTGAAGCTTTCTTT
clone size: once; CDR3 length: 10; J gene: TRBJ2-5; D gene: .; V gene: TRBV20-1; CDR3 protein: CSASSPTQYF; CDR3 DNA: TGCAGTGCTAGTAGTCCGACCCAGTACTTC